A single sample is the source of the 21 T cell receptor beta chains below, sequenced in a study of blood T cell repertoires in COVID-19. Data came from immunoSEQ multiplex PCR; TCRdb stores just in-frame clones and leaves some out. The repertoire includes approximately 210,000 clones, about 84% of them detected once, and approximately 8% sits in the top ten. Sequencing was done on a sample of peripheral blood. These receptors were taken from a woman older than 75 with COVID-19, enrolled during active disease.

DNA for the CDR3: TGCGCCAGCAGCCCGGACACAGGGGGCAGTCAGCCCCAGCATTTT. It is translated as CASSPDTGGSQPQHF. The chain carries TRBV4-1 and TRBJ1-5, with 9 bases lining up with TRBD1. J gave up 6 bases and V 4 bases, and 7 bases lay outside the gene matches. Germline V gene sequence: CDR1 MGHRA, CDR2 YSYEKL. The CDR3 contains 15 residues.

The chain combines TRBV5-1 with TRBJ1-2; D unclear. Germline values: CDR1 SGHRS, CDR2 YFSETQ. Trimming cost V 0 bases and J 8 bases, with 17 bases left between them. The CDR3 length is 15 residues. CDR3 DNA: TGCGCCAGCAGCTTGGATGGCAGGCGCCTCGGAGGCTACACCTTC. Its protein product is CASSLDGRRLGGYTF.

V and J are TRBV9 and TRBJ2-3; 10 bases are shared with TRBD1. Looked up from germline, CDR1 is SGDLS and CDR2 is YYNGEE. The CDR3 sequence is 16 residues long. With V trimmed by 3 bases and J by 6 bases, 10 bases remained unmatched. The CDR3 sequence is CASSAKSGTGDDTQYF. CDR3 nucleotides: TGTGCCAGCAGCGCCAAGTCCGGGACAGGGGATGATACGCAGTATTTT.

This clone was recorded only once. CDR3 in DNA: TGTGCCACCAGGGACAGGGACAATGAGCAGTTCTTC. Translating it yields CATRDRDNEQFF. The V call is TRBV24-1, the J call TRBJ2-1; TRBD1 matches 8 bases. Germline V gene sequence: CDR1 KGHDR, CDR2 SFDVKD. The trim removed 7 bases at V and 5 bases at J, leaving 0 bases unmatched. There are 12 residues in the CDR3.

The chain carries TRBV27 and TRBJ1-2, with a tentative D call TRBD1 (6 bases). The V end was cut by 6 bases, the J end by 0 bases, with 14 bases between. This CDR3 is built from 15 residues. CDR1 and CDR2 from the germline V gene are MNHEY and SMNVEV (reference sequence). The CDR3 is CASSRYRDANYGYTF. In DNA, the CDR3 is TGTGCCAGCAGCCGATACAGGGATGCTAACTATGGCTACACCTTC.

This clone is a singleton in its sample. A read error may produce the germline difference seen at one junction end. The chain links TRBV5-1 to TRBJ1-6, with TRBD1 matching 12 bases. CDR1 is SGHRS, CDR2 YFSETQ, per germline. The CDR3 runs 20 residues. The CDR3 protein is CASSSFMISGTGGFNSPLYF. The DNA for the CDR3 is TGCGCCAGCAGCTCGTTCATGATTTCCGGGACAGGGGGCTTTAATTCACCCCTCTACTTT.

The chain has TRBV14 and TRBJ2-4; 12 positions agree with TRBD2. The V and J ends lost 4 bases and 8 bases, in that order; junction bases with no gene match: 3. CDR3 length equals 14 residues. CDR1 is SGHDN and CDR2 is FVKESK in the germline V gene. The DNA for the CDR3 is TGTGCCAGCAGCCTGACTAGCGGGAGTGACATTCAGTACTTC. This gives the protein CASSLTSGSDIQYF.

The chain links TRBV9 to TRBJ1-4; possible D gene TRBD1, 6 bases. V shed 2 bases and J shed 0 bases, with 11 bases lying between them. This CDR3 is 16 amino acids long. The germline gives CDR1 SGDLS, CDR2 YYNGEE. In DNA form, the CDR3 reads TGTGCCAGCAGCGTGGGGGCGTTTACAACTAATGAAAAACTGTTTTTT. It yields the protein CASSVGAFTTNEKLFF.

The chain links TRBV12-3 or TRBV12-4 to TRBJ1-1; D ambiguous. There are 12 residues in the CDR3. Trimming stripped 5 bases from V and 3 bases from J, with 7 bases between. For the CDR3, the DNA is TGTGCCAGCAGTCACAGACACACTGAAGCTTTCTTT. Its translation: CASSHRHTEAFF.

This chain connects TRBV7-9 to TRBJ2-6; D is perhaps TRBD2 (5 bases). CDR1 and CDR2 from the germline V gene are SEHNR and FQNEAQ (reference sequence). V was pared by 0 bases and J by 0 bases, with 9 bases between. CDR3 length equals 17 residues. CDR3 nucleotides: TGTGCCAGCAGCTTAGCTGGGAGTTACTCTGGGGCCAACGTCCTGACTTTC. Protein sequence: CASSLAGSYSGANVLTF.

In the case of this clone: The sample carries other DNA sequences with the same CDR3. The rearrangement joins TRBV10-3 to TRBJ1-5; a weak D match, TRBD1 (6 bases). CDR3 length: 14 residues. Per germline, CDR1 ENHRY and CDR2 SYGVKD. Trimming shortened V by 0 bases and J by 7 bases, and 10 bases separated the two germline ends. CDR3 coding DNA: TGTGCCATCAGTGAGTCCGCAGGGGACCAGCCCCAGCATTTT. Translating gives CAISESAGDQPQHF.

V and J are TRBV7-3 and TRBJ2-2, with D maybe TRBD2 (5 bases). Germline loops: CDR1 SGHTA, CDR2 FQGTGA. This CDR3 has 14 amino acids. The V end lost 5 bases, the J end lost 3 bases, and 10 bases lay between the germline ends. CDR3 protein: CASSLLADTGELFF. The CDR3 nucleotides are TGTGCCAGCAGCCTGCTAGCTGACACCGGGGAGCTGTTTTTT.

V is TRBV7-9 and J is TRBJ2-7, with 8 bases lining up with TRBD1. V trimming: 7 bases; J trimming: 3 bases; junction bases outside the gene matches: 8. In germline, CDR1 is SEHNR, CDR2 FQNEAQ (reference sequence). The CDR3 loop spans 14 amino acids. The CDR3 sequence: CASTPRQGLYEQYF. CDR3 in DNA: TGTGCCAGCACTCCTCGACAGGGGCTCTACGAGCAGTACTTC. The complete variable domain, with remaining parts taken from reference TRBV7-9 and TRBJ2-7, reads DTGVSQNPRHKITKRGQNVTFRCDPISEHNRLYWYRQTLGQGPEFLTYFQNEAQLEKSRLLSDRFSAERPKGSFSTLEIQRTEQGDSAMYLCASTPRQGLYEQYFGPGTRLTVT.

The genes are TRBV6-5 and TRBJ1-1; D is possibly TRBD1 (5 bases). The V and J ends lost 0 bases and 5 bases respectively, with 16 bases between them. Germline V gives CDR1 MNHEY, CDR2 SVGAGI. This CDR3 contains 16 residues. CDR3 bases: TGTGCCAGCAGTTACTCGAGTGGGGGGTTTAGAACTGAAGCTTTCTTT. It specifies CASSYSSGGFRTEAFF.

V and J are TRBV19 and TRBJ1-1; D perhaps matches TRBD1 (5 bases). Trimming took 3 bases from V and 6 from J, leaving 20 bases between them. The CDR3 covers 16 residues. The germline CDR1 and CDR2 sequences are LNHDA and SQIVND (reference sequence). The CDR3 DNA reads as TGTGCCAGTAGTATCGCTACAGGCGGGGGGATGGCTGAAGCTTTCTTT. Protein product: CASSIATGGGMAEAFF.

V is TRBV10-3 and J is TRBJ1-3; D unclear. Germline V lookup: CDR1 ENHRY, CDR2 SYGVKD. This CDR3 is built from 11 residues. Trimming cost V 11 bases and J 0 bases, with 5 bases left between them. Written as DNA, the CDR3 is TGTGCCTCATCCTCTGGAAACACCATATATTTT. This gives the protein CASSSGNTIYF.

The V call is TRBV7-8, the J call TRBJ1-2, with D uncertain. This CDR3 comprises 16 residues. CDR1 is SGHVS, CDR2 FQNEAQ, per germline. Trimming cost V 1 base and J 0 bases, with 12 bases left between them. The CDR3 DNA reads as TGTGCCAGCAGCTTAGGCGGTAGTCGGACTAACTATGGCTACACCTTC. Protein product: CASSLGGSRTNYGYTF.

V and J are TRBV5-4 and TRBJ2-5, with D perhaps TRBD2 (7 bases). This CDR3 is 15 amino acids long. Germline V CDR1 and CDR2: SGHNT, YYREEE (reference sequence). Trimming removed 4 bases at V and 4 bases at J, with 17 bases between. The CDR3 DNA is TGTGCCAGCAGCCCAACCTGGGGGGGCGCAGAGACCCAGTACTTC. It translates to CASSPTWGGAETQYF.

V usage is TRBV29-1 and J usage is TRBJ2-1, with D perhaps TRBD1 (5 bases). The CDR3 is 13 residues long. Germline CDR1 SQVTM, CDR2 ANQGSEA. The CDR3 spells CSWGQTSRNEQFF. CDR3 bases: TGCAGTTGGGGCCAGACAAGTAGAAATGAGCAGTTCTTC.

J is TRBJ1-1 and V is TRBV16, with D tentatively TRBD1 (5 bases). The germline V gene encodes CDR1 KGHSY and CDR2 FQNENV. The CDR3 has 14 residues. V was trimmed by 2 bases and J by 1 base, leaving 8 bases between them. CDR3 DNA: TGTGCCAGCAGCCAAAGGGGATCGAACACTGAAGCTTTCTTT. This gives the protein CASSQRGSNTEAFF.

The chain joins TRBV4-2 to TRBJ2-7; 7 positions match TRBD1. This CDR3 spans 16 amino acids. CDR1 is LGHNA and CDR2 is YNFKEQ in the germline V gene. V lost 0 bases to trimming and J lost 3 bases; unmatched junction nucleotides: 8. The CDR3 sequence: CASSQDFRTGNYEQYF. DNA of the CDR3: TGTGCCAGCAGCCAAGATTTTAGGACAGGCAACTACGAGCAGTACTTC.